The text below deals with one T cell receptor beta chain. Its antigen is not identified. These data are taken from a study of cytomegalovirus exposure and HLA in healthy donors. Findings of the study overall: Later genetic work tied a missense DCLRE1C variant to beta-chain V and J trimming.

The germline gives CDR1 SQVTM, CDR2 ANQGSEA. The CDR3 extends over 12 amino acids. V was pared by 6 bases and J by 8 bases, with 16 bases between. Both 60 Vbeta primers and 13 Jbeta primers went into the PCR. Some clones are missing from TCRdb's copy, which holds only in-frame ones; the method was immunoSEQ multiplex PCR. This sample has roughly 160,000 clones, with approximately 84% found just once. This receptor was identified in a young man in good health and CMV-seropositive. The chain combines TRBV29-1 with TRBJ1-2; D remains ambiguous. The sample consisted of PBMCs. CDR3 amino acids: CSVEALEGGYTF. The CDR3 region has the DNA TGCAGCGTGGAGGCCTTAGAGGGAGGCTACACCTTC.